One and the same sample provided the 11 T cell receptor beta chains below, sequenced in a study of beta chain features in type 1 diabetes (dated by TCRdb to about 2018). Libraries were made using the immunoSEQ multiplex PCR assay. The entire isolated RNA was reverse transcribed using the High Capacity cDNA Reverse Transcription Kit, and thus expressed TCRB transcripts were sequenced. The source is immuneACCESS, and TCRdb retained only in-frame sequences with V and J called. Part of the clones is not carried over; for the studies checked, unresolved V genes explain less than half of this, and the remainder is unexplained. The sample data list roughly 330,000 clones, and 9.5% to 11% of these were observed just once. Roughly 0.014% of the sample is in the top ten clones. Input material: naive CD4+ T cells from blood. The cell subset or site label, read with the paper, signifies: true naive CD4+ T cells. These receptors all stem from a woman aged 25 to 45 in good health.

The rearrangement joins TRBV30 to TRBJ2-1, with 13 positions matching TRBD2. The length of the CDR3 is 18 residues. Germline-derived CDR1 and CDR2 are GTSNPN and SVGIG (reference sequence). The V segment lost 4 bases and the J segment 4 bases; nucleotides outside the gene matches: 13. CDR3 residues: CAWTPERGTSGDYNEQFF. The CDR3 nucleotides are TGTGCCTGGACGCCCGAACGGGGGACTAGCGGGGATTACAATGAGCAGTTCTTC. Filled out from reference TRBV30 and TRBJ2-1, the complete variable domain reads SQTIHQWPATLVQPVGSPLSLECTVEGTSNPNLYWYRQAAGRGLQLLFYSVGIGQISSEVPQNLSASRPQDRQFILSSKKLLLSDSGFYLCAWTPERGTSGDYNEQFFGPGTRLTVL.

This clone appeared a few times. The CDR3 DNA follows: TGTGCCAGCAGTGAAGGGTTGCTAGCGGGGGCCCGTGTGCAGTTCTTC. Translating gives CASSEGLLAGARVQFF. The gene calls are TRBV25-1 and TRBJ2-1, with 10 bases lining up with TRBD2. The V gene end was trimmed by 2 bases and the J gene end by 12 bases; junction bases not matched to a gene: 13. There are 16 residues in the CDR3. CDR1 and CDR2 from the germline V gene are MGHDK and SYGVNS.

The J gene is TRBJ1-2, the V gene TRBV9; 11 bases match TRBD1. The CDR3 extends over 18 amino acids. Germline V gene lookup returns CDR1 SGDLS and CDR2 YYNGEE. V trimming: 3 bases; J trimming: 4 bases; junction bases outside the gene matches: 14. The CDR3 coding sequence is TGTGCCAGCAGCGAGGGGACAGGGGGATTTGGTTTCCCCTATGGCTACACCTTC. Its translation is CASSEGTGGFGFPYGYTF.

The chain links TRBV6-5 to TRBJ2-7; 8 positions match TRBD2. Germline V gives CDR1 MNHEY, CDR2 SVGAGI. The CDR3 has 14 residues. The V gene end was trimmed by 5 bases and the J gene end by 3 bases; junction bases not matched to a gene: 6. This CDR3 is CASSPRTSSYEQYF. For the CDR3, the DNA is TGTGCCAGCAGTCCGCGGACTAGCAGCTACGAGCAGTACTTC.

A few counts support this clone. The J gene is TRBJ2-5, the V gene TRBV13, with 10 bases matching TRBD1. This CDR3 region has 14 residues. From germline, CDR1 is PRHDT and CDR2 FYEKMQ (reference sequence). V lost 5 bases and J lost 5; bases outside the gene matches: 5. The CDR3 is CASSRQGAGETQYF. The CDR3 DNA follows: TGTGCCAGCAGCCGACAGGGGGCCGGGGAGACCCAGTACTTC.

With respect to this clone: At one boundary the junction diverges from the germline segment, which might be a read error. The chain couples TRBV5-4 to TRBJ2-1, with 10 bases identical to TRBD2. The V gene's germline CDR1 is SGHNT and CDR2 YYREEE (reference sequence). This CDR3 is built from 15 residues. CDR3 in amino acids: CASRLGLAGDNEQFF. Here the CDR3 DNA reads TGTGCCAGCAGATTGGGCCTAGCGGGAGATAATGAGCAGTTCTTC.

The V gene is TRBV5-1, the J gene TRBJ2-7, with 9 bases identical to TRBD1. J was trimmed by 6 bases and V by 3 bases; bases with no gene match: 4. This CDR3 is built from 13 residues. Germline CDR1 and CDR2: SGHRS and YFSETQ. CDR3 nucleotides: TGCGCCAGCAGCTCGGGACAGGGATTCGAGCAGTACTTC. Its protein product is CASSSGQGFEQYF.

The gene calls are TRBV5-6 and TRBJ2-5, with TRBD2 matching 7 bases. There are 15 residues in the CDR3. Germline CDR1 and CDR2: SGHDT and YYEEEE. The junction had 7 bases not matched to a gene; V was cut back by 4 bases and J by 1 base. The CDR3 bases are TGTGCCAGCAGCCCGTTAGCGGGCTTCCAAGAGACCCAGTACTTC. The encoded protein is CASSPLAGFQETQYF.

This clone was counted between two and nine times. This rearrangement joins TRBV11-2 to TRBJ2-3; tentative D call: TRBD2 (5 bases). The CDR3 spans 16 residues. The V and J ends lost 4 bases and 2 bases respectively, with 16 bases between them. CDR1 SGHAT and CDR2 FQNNGV come from the germline V gene. The CDR3, as DNA: TGTGCCAGCAGCTCGAGAGTGACGAGGGCCACAGATACGCAGTATTTT. Translation gives CASSSRVTRATDTQYF. Looking up the rest from reference TRBV11-2 and TRBJ2-3 gives the full variable domain: EAGVAQSPRYKIIEKRQSVAFWCNPISGHATLYWYQQILGQGPKLLIQFQNNGVVDDSQLPKDRFSAERLKGVDSTLKIQPAKLEDSAVYLCASSSRVTRATDTQYFGPGTRLTVL.

The table lists this clone with a few counts. The genes are TRBV9 and TRBJ2-5; 10 bases are a match to TRBD2. Germline loops: CDR1 SGDLS, CDR2 YYNGEE. The CDR3 length is 16 residues. Trimming took 0 bases from V and 4 from J; bases not matched to a gene: 6. CDR3 DNA sequence: TGTGCCAGCAGCGTAGGGAGCGGGAGGGCGGGAGAGACCCAGTACTTC. Protein: CASSVGSGRAGETQYF.

This chain connects TRBV7-2 to TRBJ1-3; possibly TRBD1 for D (5 bases). Trimming took off 5 bases at V and 0 bases at J, with 11 bases between the two ends. The CDR3 is 15 amino acids. Germline-derived CDR1 and CDR2 are SGHTA and FQGNSA. CDR3 nucleotides: TGTGCCAGCAGCGCGACAGTCGTCTCTGGAAACACCATATATTTT. Translation: CASSATVVSGNTIYF.